This T cell receptor (beta chain) emerged from a study of shared clonotypes between healthy human individuals. Overall study results and limits: The researchers took only blood, and tissue repertoires probably look different. On the whole, naive subsets had larger estimated richness than memory subsets had.

Comment on this clone: The antigen is undetermined.

Repertoires were generated with immunoSEQ multiplex PCR, while TCRdb's copy carries only in-frame clones and drops some. The sample has under 2.5 million clones; 80% to 95% are singletons. Germline V lookup: CDR1 MNHEY, CDR2 SMNVEV (reference sequence). The germline V and J ends were trimmed by 5 bases and 1 base, with 11 bases remaining between them. CDR3 length: 14 residues. Free of recent acute infections or vaccinations, the donors were healthy HIV-negative adults. The material sequenced was naive CD4+ T cells from PBMCs. Subset meaning: CD45RA+ positively selected. The receptor was isolated from a man younger than 30 in good health. Some clones in this sample may be carry-over from other donors' samples. The chain employs TRBV27 and TRBJ1-1; no definite D call. DNA for the CDR3: TGTGCCAGCAGTCCGCGGGATAAGAACACTGAAGCTTTCTTT. It specifies CASSPRDKNTEAFF.